These 3 T cell receptor beta chains were sequenced from one sample in a study of blood T cell repertoires in COVID-19. The data were produced by immunoSEQ multiplex PCR, yet TCRdb's version contains in-frame clones alone and is incomplete. The repertoire holds some 190,000 clones, with 70% to 85% as singletons. Source material: peripheral blood. The receptors were sampled from a man older than 75 with COVID-19, enrolled during active disease.

This clone was seen just once. The V call is TRBV6-2 or TRBV6-3, the J call TRBJ1-2; no clear D gene. CDR3 size: 14 residues. The germline CDR1 and CDR2 sequences are MNHEY and SVGEGT. V gave up 2 bases and J gave up 1 base, with 8 bases separating them. CDR3: CASSYRGSNYGYTF. The CDR3 nucleotides are TGTGCCAGCAGTTACCGCGGGAGTAACTATGGCTACACCTTC.

The chain joins TRBV10-3 to TRBJ2-1; TRBD2 is a possible D gene (6 bases). V lost 0 bases and J 4 bases, leaving 10 bases between the germline ends. The CDR3 is made up of 15 amino acids. Germline CDR1 ENHRY, CDR2 SYGVKD. The CDR3 protein is CAISESWEVYNEQFF. CDR3 nucleotides: TGTGCCATCAGTGAGTCATGGGAGGTTTACAATGAGCAGTTCTTC.

This chain joins TRBV6-5 and TRBJ1-1; D ambiguous. Per the germline V gene, CDR1 is MNHEY and CDR2 is SVGAGI. V was cut by 1 base and J by 4 bases, with 7 bases left in between. This CDR3 has 13 amino acids. The CDR3 DNA reads TGTGCCAGCAGTTACTACAAACGCACTGAAGCTTTCTTT. This codes for CASSYYKRTEAFF.